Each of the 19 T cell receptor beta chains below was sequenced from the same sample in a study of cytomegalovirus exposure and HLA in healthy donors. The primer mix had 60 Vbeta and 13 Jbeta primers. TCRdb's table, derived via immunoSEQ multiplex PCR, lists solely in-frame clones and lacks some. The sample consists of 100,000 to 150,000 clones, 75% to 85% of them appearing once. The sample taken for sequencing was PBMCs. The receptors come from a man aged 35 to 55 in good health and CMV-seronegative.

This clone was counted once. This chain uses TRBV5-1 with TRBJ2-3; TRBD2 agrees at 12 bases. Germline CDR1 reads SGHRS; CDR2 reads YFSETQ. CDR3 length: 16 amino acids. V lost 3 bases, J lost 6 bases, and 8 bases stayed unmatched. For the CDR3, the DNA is TGCGCCAGCAGCTCCCCGCTAGCGGGGGGGCTGGATACGCAGTATTTT. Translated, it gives CASSSPLAGGLDTQYF.

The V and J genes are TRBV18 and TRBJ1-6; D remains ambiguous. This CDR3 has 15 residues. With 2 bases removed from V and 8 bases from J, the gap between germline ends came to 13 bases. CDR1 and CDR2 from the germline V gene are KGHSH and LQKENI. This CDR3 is CASSPGGGPDSPLHF. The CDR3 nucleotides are TGTGCCAGCTCACCAGGTGGCGGCCCTGATTCACCCCTCCACTTT.

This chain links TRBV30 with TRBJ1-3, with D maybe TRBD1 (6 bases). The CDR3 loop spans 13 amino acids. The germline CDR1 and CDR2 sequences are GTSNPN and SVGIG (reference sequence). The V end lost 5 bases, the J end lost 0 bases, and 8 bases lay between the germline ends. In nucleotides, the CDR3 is TGTGCCTGGGACAGGATCTCTGGAAACACCATATATTTT. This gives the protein CAWDRISGNTIYF.

Written as DNA, the CDR3 is TGCGCCAGCAGTCAACAGGGGGCGCTTGGTAACTATGGCTACACCTTC. Translating gives CASSQQGALGNYGYTF. The J gene is TRBJ1-2, the V gene TRBV10-2; 9 bases map to TRBD1. The V and J ends lost 5 bases and 1 base, in that order; junction bases with no gene match: 8. Germline CDR1 is WSHSY and CDR2 is SAAADI. The CDR3 spans 16 residues.

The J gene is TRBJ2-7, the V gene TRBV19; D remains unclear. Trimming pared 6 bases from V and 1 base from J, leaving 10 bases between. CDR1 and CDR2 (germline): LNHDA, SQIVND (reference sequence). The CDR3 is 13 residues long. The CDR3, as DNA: TGTGCCAGTAGCCTGACACGATCCTACGAGCAGTACTTC. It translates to CASSLTRSYEQYF.

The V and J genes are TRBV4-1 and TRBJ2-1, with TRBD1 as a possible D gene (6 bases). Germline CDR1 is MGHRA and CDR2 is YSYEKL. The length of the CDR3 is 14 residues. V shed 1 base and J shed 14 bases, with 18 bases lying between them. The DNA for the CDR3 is TGCGCCAGCAGCCAAGCTCGCCAGGGGAGTAGAAAGTTCTTC. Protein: CASSQARQGSRKFF.

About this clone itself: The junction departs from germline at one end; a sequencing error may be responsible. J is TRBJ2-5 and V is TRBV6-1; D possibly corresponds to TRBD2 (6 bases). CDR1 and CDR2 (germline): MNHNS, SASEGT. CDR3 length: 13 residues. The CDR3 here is CAVAGKYQEAQYF. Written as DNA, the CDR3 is TGTGCCGTGGCGGGGAAGTACCAAGAGGCCCAGTACTTC.

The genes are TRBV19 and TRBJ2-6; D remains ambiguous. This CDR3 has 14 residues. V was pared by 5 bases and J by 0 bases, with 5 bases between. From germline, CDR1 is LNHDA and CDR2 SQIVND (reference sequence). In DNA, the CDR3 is TGTGCCAGTAGTCTTCTCTCTGGGGCCAACGTCCTGACTTTC. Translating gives CASSLLSGANVLTF.

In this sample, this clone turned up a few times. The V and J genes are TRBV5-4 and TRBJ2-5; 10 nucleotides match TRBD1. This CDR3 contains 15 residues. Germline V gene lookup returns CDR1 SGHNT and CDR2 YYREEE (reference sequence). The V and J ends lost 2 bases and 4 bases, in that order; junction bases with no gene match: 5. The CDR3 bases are TGTGCCAGCAGCTTAAGACAGGGGGCCGGAGAGACCCAGTACTTC. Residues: CASSLRQGAGETQYF.

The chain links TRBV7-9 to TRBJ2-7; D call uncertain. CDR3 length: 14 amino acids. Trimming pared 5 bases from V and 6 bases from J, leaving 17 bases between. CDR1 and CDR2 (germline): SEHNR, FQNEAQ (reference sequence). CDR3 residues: CASSPLSGSREQYF. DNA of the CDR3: TGTGCCAGCAGCCCCCTATCAGGATCCCGCGAGCAGTACTTC.

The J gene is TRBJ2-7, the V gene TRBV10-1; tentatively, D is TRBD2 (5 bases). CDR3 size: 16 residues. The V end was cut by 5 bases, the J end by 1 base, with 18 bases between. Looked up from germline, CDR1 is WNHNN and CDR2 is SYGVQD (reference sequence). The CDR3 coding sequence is TGCGCCAGCAGTTTGGGAGCCGACCTTCTGTCCTACGAGCAGTACTTC. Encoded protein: CASSLGADLLSYEQYF.

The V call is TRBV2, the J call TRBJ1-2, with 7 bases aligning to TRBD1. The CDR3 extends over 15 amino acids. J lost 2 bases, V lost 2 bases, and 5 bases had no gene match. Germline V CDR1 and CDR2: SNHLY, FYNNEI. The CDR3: CASSERGQRNYGYTF. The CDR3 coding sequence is TGTGCCAGCAGTGAACGGGGACAGAGAAACTATGGCTACACCTTC.

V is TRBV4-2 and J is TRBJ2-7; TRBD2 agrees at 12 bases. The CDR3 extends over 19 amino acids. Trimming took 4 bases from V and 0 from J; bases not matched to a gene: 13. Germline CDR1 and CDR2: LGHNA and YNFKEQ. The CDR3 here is CASSLVDGTSGRSSYEQYF. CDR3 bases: TGTGCCAGCAGCCTAGTAGACGGGACTAGCGGGCGCAGCTCCTACGAGCAGTACTTC.

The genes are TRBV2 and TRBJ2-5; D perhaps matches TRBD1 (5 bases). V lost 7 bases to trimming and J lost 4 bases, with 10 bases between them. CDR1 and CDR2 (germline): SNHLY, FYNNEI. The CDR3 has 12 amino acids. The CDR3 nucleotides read TGTGCCAGCAAAGGGGTGGGAGAGACCCAGTACTTC. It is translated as CASKGVGETQYF.

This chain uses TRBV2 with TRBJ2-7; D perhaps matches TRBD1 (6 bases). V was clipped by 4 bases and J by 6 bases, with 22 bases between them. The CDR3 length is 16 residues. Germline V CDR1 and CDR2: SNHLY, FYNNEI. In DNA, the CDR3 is TGTGCCAGCAGTGTCCTGGGGTCCACAGGGACCCTCGAGCAGTACTTC. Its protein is CASSVLGSTGTLEQYF.

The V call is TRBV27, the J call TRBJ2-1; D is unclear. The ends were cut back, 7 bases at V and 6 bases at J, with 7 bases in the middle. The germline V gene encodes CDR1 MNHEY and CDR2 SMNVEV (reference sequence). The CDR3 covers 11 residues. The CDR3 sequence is CASTLLNEQFF. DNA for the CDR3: TGTGCCAGCACCCTCCTCAATGAGCAGTTCTTC.

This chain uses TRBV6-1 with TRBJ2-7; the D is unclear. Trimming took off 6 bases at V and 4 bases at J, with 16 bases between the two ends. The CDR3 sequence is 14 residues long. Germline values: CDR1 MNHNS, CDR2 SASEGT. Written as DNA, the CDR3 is TGTGCCAGCAGCGAAACGATAGGAGTATACGAGCAGTACTTC. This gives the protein CASSETIGVYEQYF.

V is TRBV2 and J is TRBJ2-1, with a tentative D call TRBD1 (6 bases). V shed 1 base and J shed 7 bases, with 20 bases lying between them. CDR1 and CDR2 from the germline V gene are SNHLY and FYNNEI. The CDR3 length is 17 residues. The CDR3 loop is CASSEGTVTWGLNEQFF. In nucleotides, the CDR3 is TGTGCCAGCAGTGAAGGGACAGTGACCTGGGGGTTGAATGAGCAGTTCTTC.

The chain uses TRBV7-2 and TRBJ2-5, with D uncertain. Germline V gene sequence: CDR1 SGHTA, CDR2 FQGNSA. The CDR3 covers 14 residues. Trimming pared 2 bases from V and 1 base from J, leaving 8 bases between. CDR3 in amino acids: CASSLKQIQETQYF. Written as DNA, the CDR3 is TGTGCCAGCAGCTTAAAACAGATCCAAGAGACCCAGTACTTC.